This T cell receptor beta chain derives from a study of T cell responses to AZD1222 COVID-19 vaccine. The CDR3 length is 14 residues. V lost 4 bases, J lost 1 base, and 13 bases lay in between. Germline CDR1 and CDR2: GTSNPN and SVGIG (reference sequence). Assay used: immunoSEQ multiplex PCR; TCRdb lists only in-frame clones, some missing. The sample has 160,000 or so clones; about 92% are singletons. The chain has TRBV30 and TRBJ1-1; unclear D gene. The sequence was obtained from an adult who received the AZD1222 COVID-19 vaccine. This specimen was peripheral blood, taken 28 days after the second AZD1222 dose. The CDR3 here is CAWTLGRGNTEAFF. CDR3 coding DNA: TGTGCCTGGACCTTGGGTCGGGGGAACACTGAAGCTTTCTTT.